These T cell receptor beta chains were read from a single sample in a study of beta chain features in type 1 diabetes. The method was immunoSEQ multiplex PCR; TCRdb's version includes in-frame clones alone and lacks a portion of them. The sample lists around 130,000 clones, around 9% occurring once. What was sequenced was central memory CD4+ T cells from blood. All receptors derive from a man younger than 40 with type 1 diabetes. Both conserved end residues are part of each CDR3. The D gene is left open where the match is weak. The size field is filled for only some rows; it gives once, few, many or a size class.

j_call clone_size d_call v_call cdr3_nt cdr3_aa
TRBJ1-2 few TRBD1 TRBV28 TGTGCCAGCAGTTCACCCGAGACAGGGCGCGGCTACACCTTC CASSSPETGRGYTF
TRBJ1-5 - - TRBV18 TGTGCCAGCTCACGACCGCCGGACACGAATCAGCCCCAGCATTTT CASSRPPDTNQPQHF
TRBJ2-5 few TRBD2 TRBV2 TGTGCCAGCAGGCGGGGTAGCGGGAGTCAGTACCAAGAGACCCAGTACTTC CASRRGSGSQYQETQYF
TRBJ2-2 - TRBD2 TRBV4-3 TGCGCCAGCAGCCAAGAGCACGGGGGGGGCGGGGAGCTGTTTTTT CASSQEHGGGGELFF
TRBJ2-3 few TRBD2 TRBV5-1 TGCGCCAGCAGCTTGGTTTCTTCGGGGGGGAACACAGATACGCAGTATTTT CASSLVSSGGNTDTQYF
TRBJ2-2 few - TRBV10-3 TGTGCCATCACCCAGGGGACAGGGGAGCTGTTTTTT CAITQGTGELFF
TRBJ1-2 - - TRBV28 TGTGCCAGCAGTTTATCACCGGACTATGGCTACACCTTC CASSLSPDYGYTF
TRBJ1-5 few - TRBV25-1 TGTGCCAGCAGGGCCTCGGGGGACAATCAGCCCCAGCATTTT CASRASGDNQPQHF
TRBJ2-7 - - TRBV18 TGTGCCAGCTCACCAGAGGGAGCCTACTACGAGCAGTACTTC CASSPEGAYYEQYF
TRBJ2-7 - TRBD2 TRBV27 TGTGCCAGCAGTACCCAGTCCGGGACTAGGACGGCCGAGCAGTACTTC CASSTQSGTRTAEQYF
TRBJ1-5 few - TRBV6-5 TGTGCCAGCAGCAAAGGCCAGGGTCGGCAGCCCCAGCATTTT CASSKGQGRQPQHF